This T cell receptor beta chain was found in a study of cytomegalovirus exposure and HLA in healthy donors. V was cut by 2 bases and J by 4 bases, with 12 bases left in between. There are 14 residues in the CDR3. Germline V lookup: CDR1 PRHDT, CDR2 FYEKMQ (reference sequence). This PCR relied on a set of 60 Vbeta primers and 13 Jbeta primers. Repertoires were generated with immunoSEQ multiplex PCR, while TCRdb's copy carries only in-frame clones and drops some. The sample has around 160,000 clones; 70% to 85% are singletons. Concerning this clone: Its antigen is currently unknown.

The study, taken as a whole, reports: Investigators reported over 150 TCR beta chains as tied to cytomegalovirus.

Sample: PBMCs. The chain carries TRBV13 and TRBJ2-7; D is perhaps TRBD2 (6 bases). This clonotype was sampled from a male donor in good health and CMV-seronegative. For the CDR3, the DNA is TGTGCCAGCAGCTTATCAGCGGGTTCTTACGAGCAGTACTTC. Its translation: CASSLSAGSYEQYF. Supplemented by reference TRBV13 and TRBJ2-7, the full variable domain reads AAGVIQSPRHLIKEKRETATLKCYPIPRHDTVYWYQQGPGQDPQFLISFYEKMQSDKGSIPDRFSAQQFSDYHSELNMSSLELGDSALYFCASSLSAGSYEQYFGPGTRLTVT.